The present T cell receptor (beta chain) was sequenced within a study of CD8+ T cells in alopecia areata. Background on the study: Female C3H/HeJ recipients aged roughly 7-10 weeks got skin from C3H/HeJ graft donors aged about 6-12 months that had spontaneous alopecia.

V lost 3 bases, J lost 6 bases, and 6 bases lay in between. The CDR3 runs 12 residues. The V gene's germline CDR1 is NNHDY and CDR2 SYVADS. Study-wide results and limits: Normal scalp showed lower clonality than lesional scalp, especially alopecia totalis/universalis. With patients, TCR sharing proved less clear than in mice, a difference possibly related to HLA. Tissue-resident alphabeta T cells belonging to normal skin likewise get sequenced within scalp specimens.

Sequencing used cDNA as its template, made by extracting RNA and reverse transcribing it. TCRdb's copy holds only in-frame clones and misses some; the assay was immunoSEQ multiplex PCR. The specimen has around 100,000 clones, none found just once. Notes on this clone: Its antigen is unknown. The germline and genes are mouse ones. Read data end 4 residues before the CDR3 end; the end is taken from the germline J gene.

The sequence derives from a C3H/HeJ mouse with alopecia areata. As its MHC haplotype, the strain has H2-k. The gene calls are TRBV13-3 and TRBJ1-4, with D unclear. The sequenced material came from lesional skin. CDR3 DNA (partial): TGTGCCAGCAGTGTCTCCGACGAA. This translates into CASSVSDE. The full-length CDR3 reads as CASSVSDERLFF.